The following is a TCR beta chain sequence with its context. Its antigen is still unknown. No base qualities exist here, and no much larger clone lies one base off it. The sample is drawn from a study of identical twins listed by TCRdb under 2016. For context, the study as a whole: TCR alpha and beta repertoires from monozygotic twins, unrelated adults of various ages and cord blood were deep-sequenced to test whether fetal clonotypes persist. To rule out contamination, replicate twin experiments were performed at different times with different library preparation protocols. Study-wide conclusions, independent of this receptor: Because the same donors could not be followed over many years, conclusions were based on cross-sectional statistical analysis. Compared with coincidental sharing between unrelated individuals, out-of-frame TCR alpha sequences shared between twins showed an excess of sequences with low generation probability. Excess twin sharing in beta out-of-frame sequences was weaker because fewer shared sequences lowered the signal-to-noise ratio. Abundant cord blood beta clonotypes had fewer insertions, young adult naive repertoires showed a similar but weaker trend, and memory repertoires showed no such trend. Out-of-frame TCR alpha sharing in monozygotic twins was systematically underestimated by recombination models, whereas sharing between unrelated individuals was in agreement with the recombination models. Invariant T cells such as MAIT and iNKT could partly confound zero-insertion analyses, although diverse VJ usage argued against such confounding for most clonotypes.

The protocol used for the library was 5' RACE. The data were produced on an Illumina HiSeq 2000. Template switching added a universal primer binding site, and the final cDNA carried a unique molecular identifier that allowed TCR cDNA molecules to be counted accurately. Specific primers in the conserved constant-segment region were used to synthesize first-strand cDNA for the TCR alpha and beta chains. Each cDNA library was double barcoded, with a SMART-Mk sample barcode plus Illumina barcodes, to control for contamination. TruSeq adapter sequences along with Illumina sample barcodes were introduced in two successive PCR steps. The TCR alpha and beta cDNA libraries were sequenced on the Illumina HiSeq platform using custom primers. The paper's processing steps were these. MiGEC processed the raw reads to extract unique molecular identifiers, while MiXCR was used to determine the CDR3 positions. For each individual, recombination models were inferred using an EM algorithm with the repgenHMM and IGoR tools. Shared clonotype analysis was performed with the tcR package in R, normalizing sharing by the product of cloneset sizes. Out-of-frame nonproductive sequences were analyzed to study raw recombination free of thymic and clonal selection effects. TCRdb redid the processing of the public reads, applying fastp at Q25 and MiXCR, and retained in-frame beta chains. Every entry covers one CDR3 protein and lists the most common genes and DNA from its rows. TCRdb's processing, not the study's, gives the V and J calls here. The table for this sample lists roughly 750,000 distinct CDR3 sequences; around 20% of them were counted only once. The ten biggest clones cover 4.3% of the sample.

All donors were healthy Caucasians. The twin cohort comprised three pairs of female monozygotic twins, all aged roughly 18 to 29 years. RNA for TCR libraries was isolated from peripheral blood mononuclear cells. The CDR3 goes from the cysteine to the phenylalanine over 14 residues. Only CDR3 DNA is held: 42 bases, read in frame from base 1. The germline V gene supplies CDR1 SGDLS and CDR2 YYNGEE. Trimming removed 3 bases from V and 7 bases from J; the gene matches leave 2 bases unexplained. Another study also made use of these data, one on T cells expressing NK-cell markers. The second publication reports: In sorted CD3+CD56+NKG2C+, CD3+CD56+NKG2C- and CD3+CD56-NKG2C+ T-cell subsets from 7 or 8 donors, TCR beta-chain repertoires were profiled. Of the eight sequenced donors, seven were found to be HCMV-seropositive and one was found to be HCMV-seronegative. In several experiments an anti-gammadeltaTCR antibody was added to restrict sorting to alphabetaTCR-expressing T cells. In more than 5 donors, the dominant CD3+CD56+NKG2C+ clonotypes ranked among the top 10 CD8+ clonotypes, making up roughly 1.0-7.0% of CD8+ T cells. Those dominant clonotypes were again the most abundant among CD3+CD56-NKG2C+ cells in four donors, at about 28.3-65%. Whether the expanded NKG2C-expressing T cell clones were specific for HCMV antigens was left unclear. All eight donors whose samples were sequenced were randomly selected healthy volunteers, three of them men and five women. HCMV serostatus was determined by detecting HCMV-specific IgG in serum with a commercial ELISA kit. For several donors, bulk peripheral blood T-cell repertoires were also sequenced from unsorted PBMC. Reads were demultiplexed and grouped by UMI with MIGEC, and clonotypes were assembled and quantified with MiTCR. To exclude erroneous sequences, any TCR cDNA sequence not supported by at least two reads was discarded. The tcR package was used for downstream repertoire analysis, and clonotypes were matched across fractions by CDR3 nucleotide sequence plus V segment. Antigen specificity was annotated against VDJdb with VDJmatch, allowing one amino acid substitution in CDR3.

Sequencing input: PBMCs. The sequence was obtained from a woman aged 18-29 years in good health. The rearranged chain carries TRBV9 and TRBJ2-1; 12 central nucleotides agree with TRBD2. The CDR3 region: CASSASGRVNEQFF. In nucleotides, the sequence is TGTGCCAGCAGCGCTAGCGGGAGGGTGAATGAGCAGTTCTTC.